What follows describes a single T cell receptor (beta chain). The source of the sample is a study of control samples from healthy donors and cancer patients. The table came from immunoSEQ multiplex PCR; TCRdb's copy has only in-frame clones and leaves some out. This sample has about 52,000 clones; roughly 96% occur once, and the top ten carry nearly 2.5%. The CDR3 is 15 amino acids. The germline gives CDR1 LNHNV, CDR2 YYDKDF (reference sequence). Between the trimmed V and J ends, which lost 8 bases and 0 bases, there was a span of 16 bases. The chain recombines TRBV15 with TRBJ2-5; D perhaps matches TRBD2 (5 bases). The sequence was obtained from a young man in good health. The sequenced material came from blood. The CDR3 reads CATGPGGSDQETQYF. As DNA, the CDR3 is TGTGCCACCGGACCCGGTGGGAGCGACCAAGAGACCCAGTACTTC. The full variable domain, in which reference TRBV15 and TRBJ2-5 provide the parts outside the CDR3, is DAMVIQNPRYQVTQFGKPVTLSCSQTLNHNVMYWYQQKSSQAPKLLFHYYDKDFNNEADTPDNFQSRRPNTSFCFLDIRSPGLGDTAMYLCATGPGGSDQETQYFGPGTRLLVL.